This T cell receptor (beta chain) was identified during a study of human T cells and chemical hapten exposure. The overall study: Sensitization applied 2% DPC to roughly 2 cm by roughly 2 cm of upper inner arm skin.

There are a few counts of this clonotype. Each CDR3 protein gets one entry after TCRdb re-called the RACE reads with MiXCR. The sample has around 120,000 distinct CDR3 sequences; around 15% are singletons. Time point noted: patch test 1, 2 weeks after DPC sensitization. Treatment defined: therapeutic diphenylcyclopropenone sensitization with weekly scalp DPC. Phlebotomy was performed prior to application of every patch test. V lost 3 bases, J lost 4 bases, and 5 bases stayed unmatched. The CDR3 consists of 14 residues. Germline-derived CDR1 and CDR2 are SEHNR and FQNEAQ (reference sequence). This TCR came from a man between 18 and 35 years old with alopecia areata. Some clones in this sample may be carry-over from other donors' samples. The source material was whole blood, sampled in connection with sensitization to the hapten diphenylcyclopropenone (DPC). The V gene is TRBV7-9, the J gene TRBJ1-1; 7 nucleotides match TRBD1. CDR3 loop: CASSLTGQATEAFF. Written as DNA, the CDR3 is TGTGCCAGCAGCTTGACTGGACAGGCCACTGAAGCTTTCTTT.